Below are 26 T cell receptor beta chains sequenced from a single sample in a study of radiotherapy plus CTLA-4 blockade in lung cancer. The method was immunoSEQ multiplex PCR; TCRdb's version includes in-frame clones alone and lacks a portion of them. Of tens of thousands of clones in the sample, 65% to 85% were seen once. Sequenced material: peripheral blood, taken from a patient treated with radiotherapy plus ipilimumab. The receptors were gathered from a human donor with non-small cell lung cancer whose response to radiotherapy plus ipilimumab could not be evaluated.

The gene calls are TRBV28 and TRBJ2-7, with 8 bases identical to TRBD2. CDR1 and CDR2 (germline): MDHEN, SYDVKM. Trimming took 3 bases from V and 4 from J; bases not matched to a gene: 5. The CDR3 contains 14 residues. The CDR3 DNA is TGTGCCAGCAGTTTTCCGGGGGGGCCGTACGAGCAGTACTTC. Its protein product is CASSFPGGPYEQYF.

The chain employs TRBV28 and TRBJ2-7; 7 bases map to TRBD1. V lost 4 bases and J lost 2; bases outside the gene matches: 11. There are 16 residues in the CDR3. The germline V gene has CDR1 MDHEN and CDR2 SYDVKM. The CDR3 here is CASSSSGRGTAYEQYF. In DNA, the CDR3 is TGTGCCAGCAGTTCCTCAGGAAGAGGGACAGCCTACGAGCAGTACTTC. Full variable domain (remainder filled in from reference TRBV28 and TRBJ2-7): DVKVTQSSRYLVKRTGEKVFLECVQDMDHENMFWYRQDPGLGLRLIYFSYDVKMKEKGDIPEGYSVSREKKERFSLILESASTNQTSMYLCASSSSGRGTAYEQYFGPGTRLTVT.

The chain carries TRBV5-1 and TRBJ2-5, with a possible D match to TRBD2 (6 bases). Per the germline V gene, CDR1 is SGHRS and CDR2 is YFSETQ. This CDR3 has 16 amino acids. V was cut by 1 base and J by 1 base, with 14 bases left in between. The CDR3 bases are TGCGCCAGCAGCTTGATTCACGGGAGTTCCCAAGAGACCCAGTACTTC. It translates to CASSLIHGSSQETQYF.

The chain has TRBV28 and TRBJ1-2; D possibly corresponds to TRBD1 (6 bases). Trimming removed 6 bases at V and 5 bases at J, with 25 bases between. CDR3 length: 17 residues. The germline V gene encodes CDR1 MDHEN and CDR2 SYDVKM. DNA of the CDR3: TGTGCCAGCAGCAACACACCAGGGGAAGGACAAAGGTATGGCTACACCTTC. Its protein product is CASSNTPGEGQRYGYTF.

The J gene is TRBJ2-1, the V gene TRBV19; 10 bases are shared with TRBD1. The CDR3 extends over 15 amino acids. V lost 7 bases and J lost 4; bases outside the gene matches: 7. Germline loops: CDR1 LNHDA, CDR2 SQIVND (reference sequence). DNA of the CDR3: TGTGCCAGTACCTCCGGGACAGGGGTATACAATGAGCAGTTCTTC. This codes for CASTSGTGVYNEQFF. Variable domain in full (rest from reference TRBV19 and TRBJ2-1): DGGITQSPKYLFRKEGQNVTLSCEQNLNHDAMYWYRQDPGQGLRLIYYSQIVNDFQKGDIAEGYSVSREKKESFPLTVTSAQKNPTAFYLCASTSGTGVYNEQFFGPGTRLTVL.

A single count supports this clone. In DNA, the CDR3 is TGTGCCACCAGCAGAGCCCCCGCGAGGGAGTCTGGCTACACCTTC. This gives the protein CATSRAPARESGYTF. The J gene is TRBJ1-2, the V gene TRBV15, with D unresolved. The germline V gene encodes CDR1 LNHNV and CDR2 YYDKDF (reference sequence). The CDR3 is 15 residues long. V was pared by 1 base and J by 7 bases, with 16 bases between.

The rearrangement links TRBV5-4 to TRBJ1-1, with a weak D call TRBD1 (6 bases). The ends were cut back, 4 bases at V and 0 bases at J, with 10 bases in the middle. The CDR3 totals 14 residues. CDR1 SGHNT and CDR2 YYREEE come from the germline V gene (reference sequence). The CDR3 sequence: CASSRDKMNTEAFF. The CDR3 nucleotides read TGTGCCAGCAGCCGGGACAAAATGAACACTGAAGCTTTCTTT.

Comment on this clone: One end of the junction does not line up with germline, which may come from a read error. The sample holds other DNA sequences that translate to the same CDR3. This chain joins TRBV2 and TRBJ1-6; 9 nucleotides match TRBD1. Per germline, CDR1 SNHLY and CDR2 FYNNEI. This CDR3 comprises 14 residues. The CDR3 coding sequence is TGTGCCAGCAAGGGACAGGGTAATAATTCCCCCCTCCACTTT. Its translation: CASKGQGNNSPLHF.

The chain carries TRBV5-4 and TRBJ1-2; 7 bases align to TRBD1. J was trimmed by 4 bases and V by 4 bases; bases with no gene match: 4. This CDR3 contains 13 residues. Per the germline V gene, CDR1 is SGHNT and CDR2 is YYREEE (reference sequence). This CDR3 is CASSPDRSYGYTF. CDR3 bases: TGTGCCAGCAGCCCGGACAGGAGCTATGGCTACACCTTC.

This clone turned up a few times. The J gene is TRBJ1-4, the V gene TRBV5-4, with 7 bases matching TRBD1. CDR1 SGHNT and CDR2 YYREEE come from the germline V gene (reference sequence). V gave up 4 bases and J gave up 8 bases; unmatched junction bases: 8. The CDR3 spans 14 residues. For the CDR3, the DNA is TGTGCCAGCAGCCCAGGGGGGTTTGGGGAAAAACTGTTTTTT. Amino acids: CASSPGGFGEKLFF.

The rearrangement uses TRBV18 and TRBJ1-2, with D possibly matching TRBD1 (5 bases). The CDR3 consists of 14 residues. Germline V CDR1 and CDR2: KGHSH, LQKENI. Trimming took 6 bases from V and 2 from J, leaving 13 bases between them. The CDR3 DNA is TGTGCCAGCTCCCCGGGGGACCTGAACTATGGCTACACCTTC. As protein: CASSPGDLNYGYTF.

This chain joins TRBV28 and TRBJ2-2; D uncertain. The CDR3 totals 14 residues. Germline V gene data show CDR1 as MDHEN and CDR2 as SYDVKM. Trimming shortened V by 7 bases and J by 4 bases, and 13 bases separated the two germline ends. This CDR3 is CASTQSGRTGELFF. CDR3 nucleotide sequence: TGTGCCAGCACCCAGTCGGGTCGCACCGGGGAGCTGTTTTTT. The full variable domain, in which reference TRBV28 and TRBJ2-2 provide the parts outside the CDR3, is DVKVTQSSRYLVKRTGEKVFLECVQDMDHENMFWYRQDPGLGLRLIYFSYDVKMKEKGDIPEGYSVSREKKERFSLILESASTNQTSMYLCASTQSGRTGELFFGEGSRLTVL.

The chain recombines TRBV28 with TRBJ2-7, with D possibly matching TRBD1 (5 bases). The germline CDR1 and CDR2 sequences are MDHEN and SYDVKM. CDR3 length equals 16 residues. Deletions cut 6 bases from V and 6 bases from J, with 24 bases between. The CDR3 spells CASSRNGWAWGFEQYF. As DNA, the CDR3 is TGTGCCAGCAGCCGCAACGGGTGGGCGTGGGGCTTCGAGCAGTACTTC. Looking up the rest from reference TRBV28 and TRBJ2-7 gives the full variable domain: DVKVTQSSRYLVKRTGEKVFLECVQDMDHENMFWYRQDPGLGLRLIYFSYDVKMKEKGDIPEGYSVSREKKERFSLILESASTNQTSMYLCASSRNGWAWGFEQYFGPGTRLTVT.

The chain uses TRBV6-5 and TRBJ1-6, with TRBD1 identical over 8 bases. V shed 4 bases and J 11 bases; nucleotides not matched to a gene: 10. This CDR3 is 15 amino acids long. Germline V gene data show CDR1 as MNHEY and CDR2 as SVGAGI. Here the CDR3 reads CASSLGGTGRAPLHF. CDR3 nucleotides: TGTGCCAGCAGTTTGGGCGGGACAGGCCGCGCACCCCTCCACTTT.

CDR3 nucleotide sequence: TGTGCCAGCAGCGCAGACCCCGAGGAAGGGGGGAGGGCCAAGCAGTACTTC. Its protein product is CASSADPEEGGRAKQYF. The rearrangement uses TRBV7-3 and TRBJ2-7; a possible D gene is TRBD2 (7 bases). The germline gives CDR1 SGHTA, CDR2 FQGTGA. The CDR3 contains 17 residues. Deletions cut 5 bases from V and 8 bases from J, with 28 bases between.

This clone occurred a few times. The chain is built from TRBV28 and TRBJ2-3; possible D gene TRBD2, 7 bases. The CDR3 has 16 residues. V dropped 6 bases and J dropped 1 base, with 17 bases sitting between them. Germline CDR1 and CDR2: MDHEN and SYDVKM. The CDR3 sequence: CASSLWGAGGTDTQYF. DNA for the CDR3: TGTGCCAGCAGCCTGTGGGGGGCGGGGGGCACAGATACGCAGTATTTT.

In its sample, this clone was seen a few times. CDR3 DNA sequence: TGTGCCTGGAGTGTAGGGGGCCCCTACGAGCAGTACTTC. This codes for CAWSVGGPYEQYF. The genes are TRBV30 and TRBJ2-7, with 7 nucleotides matching TRBD1. Germline CDR1 is GTSNPN and CDR2 is SVGIG (reference sequence). CDR3 size: 13 residues. Losses at the gene ends were 0 bases for V and 2 bases for J; bases not matched to a gene: 1.

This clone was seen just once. The CDR3 is CASSPPPGQARYYGYTF. Written as DNA, the CDR3 is TGTGCCAGCAGTCCCCCCCCGGGACAGGCCCGATACTATGGCTACACCTTC. This chain links TRBV28 with TRBJ1-2; 8 nucleotides match TRBD1. With V trimmed by 5 bases and J by 3 bases, 14 bases remained unmatched. The CDR3 is 17 amino acids. Per the germline V gene, CDR1 is MDHEN and CDR2 is SYDVKM.

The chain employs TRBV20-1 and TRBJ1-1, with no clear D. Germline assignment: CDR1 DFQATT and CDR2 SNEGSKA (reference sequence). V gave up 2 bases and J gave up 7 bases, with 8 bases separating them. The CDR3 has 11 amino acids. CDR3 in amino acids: CSARTHSEAFF. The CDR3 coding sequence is TGCAGTGCTAGAACCCACAGTGAAGCTTTCTTT.

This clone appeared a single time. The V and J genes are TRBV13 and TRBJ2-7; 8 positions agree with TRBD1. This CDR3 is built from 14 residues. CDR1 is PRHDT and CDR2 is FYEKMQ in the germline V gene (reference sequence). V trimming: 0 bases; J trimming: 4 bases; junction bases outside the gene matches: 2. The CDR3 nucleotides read TGTGCCAGCAGCTTAGGGACAGGGGCTTACGAGCAGTACTTC. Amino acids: CASSLGTGAYEQYF.

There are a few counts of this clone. CDR3 in DNA: TGCGCCAGCAGCTTGGGCCCAGGGGACACTAATGAAAAACTGTTTTTT. The encoded protein is CASSLGPGDTNEKLFF. This chain connects TRBV5-1 to TRBJ1-4; maybe TRBD1 (6 bases). The CDR3 loop spans 16 amino acids. Trimming pared 0 bases from V and 2 bases from J, leaving 11 bases between. Germline V gene lookup returns CDR1 SGHRS and CDR2 YFSETQ.

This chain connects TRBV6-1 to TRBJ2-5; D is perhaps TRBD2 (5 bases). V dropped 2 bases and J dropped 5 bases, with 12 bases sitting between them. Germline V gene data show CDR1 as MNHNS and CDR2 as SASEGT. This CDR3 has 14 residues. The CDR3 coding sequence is TGTGCCAGCAGTGAAATGGAGGTTCTTGAGACCCAGTACTTC. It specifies CASSEMEVLETQYF.

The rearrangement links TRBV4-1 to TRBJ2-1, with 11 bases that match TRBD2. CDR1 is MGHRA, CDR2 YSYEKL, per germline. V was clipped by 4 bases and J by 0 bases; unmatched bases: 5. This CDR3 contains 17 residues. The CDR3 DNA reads TGCGCCAGCAGCCCCCGACTAGCGGGGACCTCCTACAATGAGCAGTTCTTC. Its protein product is CASSPRLAGTSYNEQFF.

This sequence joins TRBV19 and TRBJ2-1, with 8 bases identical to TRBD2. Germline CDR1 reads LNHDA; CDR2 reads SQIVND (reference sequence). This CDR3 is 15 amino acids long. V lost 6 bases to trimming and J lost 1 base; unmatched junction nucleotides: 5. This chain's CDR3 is CASRLAGPSYNEQFF. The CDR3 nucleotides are TGTGCCAGTAGGTTAGCGGGACCTTCCTACAATGAGCAGTTCTTC.

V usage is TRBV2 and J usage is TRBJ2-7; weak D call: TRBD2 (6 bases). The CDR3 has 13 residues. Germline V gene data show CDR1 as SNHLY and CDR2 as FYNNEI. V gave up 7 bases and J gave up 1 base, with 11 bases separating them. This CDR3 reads CASTLGGSYEQYF. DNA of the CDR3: TGTGCCAGCACCCTGGGGGGATCCTACGAGCAGTACTTC.

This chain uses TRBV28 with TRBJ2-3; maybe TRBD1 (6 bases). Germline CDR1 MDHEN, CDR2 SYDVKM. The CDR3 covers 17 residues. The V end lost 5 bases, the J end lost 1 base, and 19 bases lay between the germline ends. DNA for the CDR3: TGTGCCAGCAGTCCTCAGGGGAGTAAGGCCCGCACAGATACGCAGTATTTT. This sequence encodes CASSPQGSKARTDTQYF.